The sequence of this T cell receptor beta chain was determined in a study of blood T cell repertoires in COVID-19. The CDR3 consists of 15 residues. Trimming took 3 bases from V and 1 from J, leaving 12 bases between them. CDR1 is MNHEY, CDR2 SVGAGI, per germline. Per the authors' pipeline: Amplification of reference gene primers provided the estimated nucleated cell counts. Generated by immunoSEQ multiplex PCR, the TCRdb table keeps only in-frame clones and is missing some. For V, J and clone size, that table is used; D and trimming come from the DNA. This table has approximately 68,000 clones, over 75% appearing once.

What was sequenced was peripheral blood. The rearrangement links TRBV6-5 to TRBJ1-1; no firm D call. This TCR was sampled from a man between 50 and 59 years old with active COVID-19. CDR3 nucleotides: TGTGCCAGCAGTTATCTGCGGCGGGCGAACACTGAAGCTTTCTTT. Translating it yields CASSYLRRANTEAFF.